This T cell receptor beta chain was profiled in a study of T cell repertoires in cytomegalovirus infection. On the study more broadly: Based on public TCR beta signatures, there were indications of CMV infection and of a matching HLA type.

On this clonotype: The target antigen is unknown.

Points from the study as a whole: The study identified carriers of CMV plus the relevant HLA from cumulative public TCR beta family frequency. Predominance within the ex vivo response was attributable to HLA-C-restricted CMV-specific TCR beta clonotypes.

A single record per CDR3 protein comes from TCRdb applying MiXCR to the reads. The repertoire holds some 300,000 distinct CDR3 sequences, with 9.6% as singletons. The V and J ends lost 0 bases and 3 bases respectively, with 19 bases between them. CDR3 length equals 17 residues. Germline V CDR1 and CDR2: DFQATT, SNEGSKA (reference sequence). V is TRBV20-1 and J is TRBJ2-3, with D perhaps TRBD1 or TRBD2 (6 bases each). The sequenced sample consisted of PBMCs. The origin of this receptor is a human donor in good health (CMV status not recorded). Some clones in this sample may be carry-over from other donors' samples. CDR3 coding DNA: TGCAGTGCTAGAGAAAGGCCCCGGGGGCGCCTTACAGATACGCAGTATTTT. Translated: CSARERPRGRLTDTQYF.